The rows below give T cell receptor beta chains drawn from one sample of a study of blood T cell repertoires in COVID-19. Sequencing was performed with immunoSEQ multiplex PCR; in TCRdb, only in-frame clones are kept and a portion is missing. The sample holds roughly 300,000 clones, more than 85% seen once. Sequencing input: PBMCs or T cells enriched from blood (not recorded which). These TCRs come from a woman in her 30s who had recovered from COVID-19. The CDR3 runs from the conserved cysteine through the conserved F or W. The order of the fields is V gene, D gene, clone size, J gene, CDR3 protein, CDR3 DNA. D genes are given only for firm matches. Size values are once, few and many counts, or a class for expanded clones, and some rows have none.

>TRBV15|.|.|TRBJ1-1
CATSLTGNTEAFF
TGTGCCACCAGCTTGACAGGGAACACTGAAGCTTTCTTT
>TRBV29-1|TRBD1|.|TRBJ1-5
CSVGGDSNQPQHF
TGCAGCGTTGGTGGGGACAGTAATCAGCCCCAGCATTTT
>TRBV6-2/TRBV6-3|.|.|TRBJ1-2
CASSLNRDGYTF
TGTGCCAGCAGCCTCAACAGGGATGGCTACACCTTC
>TRBV5-6|.|.|TRBJ2-7
CASSFSGGYEQYF
TGTGCCAGCAGCTTTTCCGGGGGCTACGAGCAGTACTTC
>TRBV4-2|TRBD1|.|TRBJ1-3
CASSQEGTGSARNTIYF
TGTGCCAGCAGCCAAGAAGGGACAGGGTCTGCGCGGAACACCATATATTTT
>TRBV30|TRBD2|once|TRBJ2-3
CAWSAGTSGGDTQYF
TGTGCCTGGAGCGCCGGGACTAGCGGAGGGGATACGCAGTATTTT
>TRBV11-3|.|.|TRBJ1-1
CASSPTWGAEAFF
TGTGCCAGCAGCCCTACCTGGGGGGCTGAAGCTTTCTTT
>TRBV27|TRBD2|.|TRBJ2-7
CASSGGGYEQYF
TGTGCCAGCAGTGGGGGAGGGTACGAGCAGTACTTC
>TRBV2|.|once|TRBJ2-7
CASSELEDNPGTDEQYF
TGTGCCAGCAGTGAACTTGAGGACAATCCGGGCACCGACGAGCAGTACTTC
>TRBV4-3|.|.|TRBJ2-5
CASSQDPQQETQYF
TGCGCCAGCAGCCAAGATCCACAGCAAGAGACCCAGTACTTC
>TRBV6-2/TRBV6-3|.|.|TRBJ2-7
CASSHGFRYEQYF
TGTGCCAGCAGCCACGGGTTTCGCTACGAGCAGTACTTC
>TRBV12-5|.|once|TRBJ2-6
CASGLVQKSSGANVLTF
TGTGCTAGTGGTTTGGTACAGAAGAGCTCTGGGGCCAACGTCCTGACTTTC
>TRBV27|.|.|TRBJ1-6
CASSLAGYNSPLHF
TGTGCCAGCAGTTTGGCAGGGTATAATTCACCCCTCCACTTT
>TRBV5-1|.|once|TRBJ2-7
CASSLARGTYEQYF
TGCGCCAGCAGCTTGGCCCGGGGTACCTACGAGCAGTACTTC